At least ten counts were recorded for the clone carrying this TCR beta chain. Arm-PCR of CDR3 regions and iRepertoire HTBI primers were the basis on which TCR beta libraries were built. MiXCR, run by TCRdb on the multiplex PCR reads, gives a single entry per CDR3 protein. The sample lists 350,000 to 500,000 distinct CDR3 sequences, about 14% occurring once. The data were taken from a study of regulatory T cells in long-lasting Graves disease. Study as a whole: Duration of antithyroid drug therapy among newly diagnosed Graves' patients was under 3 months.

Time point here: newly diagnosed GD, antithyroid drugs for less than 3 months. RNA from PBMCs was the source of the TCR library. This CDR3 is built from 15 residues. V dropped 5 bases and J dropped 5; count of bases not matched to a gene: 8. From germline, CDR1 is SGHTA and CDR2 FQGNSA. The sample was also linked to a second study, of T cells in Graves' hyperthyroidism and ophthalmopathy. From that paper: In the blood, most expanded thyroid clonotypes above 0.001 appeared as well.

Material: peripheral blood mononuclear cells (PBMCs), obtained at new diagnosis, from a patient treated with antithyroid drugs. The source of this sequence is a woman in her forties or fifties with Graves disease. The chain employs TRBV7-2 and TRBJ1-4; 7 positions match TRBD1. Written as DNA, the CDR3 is TGTGCCAGCAGCCCCTGGGACAGACCAAATGAAAAACTGTTTTTT. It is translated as CASSPWDRPNEKLFF.